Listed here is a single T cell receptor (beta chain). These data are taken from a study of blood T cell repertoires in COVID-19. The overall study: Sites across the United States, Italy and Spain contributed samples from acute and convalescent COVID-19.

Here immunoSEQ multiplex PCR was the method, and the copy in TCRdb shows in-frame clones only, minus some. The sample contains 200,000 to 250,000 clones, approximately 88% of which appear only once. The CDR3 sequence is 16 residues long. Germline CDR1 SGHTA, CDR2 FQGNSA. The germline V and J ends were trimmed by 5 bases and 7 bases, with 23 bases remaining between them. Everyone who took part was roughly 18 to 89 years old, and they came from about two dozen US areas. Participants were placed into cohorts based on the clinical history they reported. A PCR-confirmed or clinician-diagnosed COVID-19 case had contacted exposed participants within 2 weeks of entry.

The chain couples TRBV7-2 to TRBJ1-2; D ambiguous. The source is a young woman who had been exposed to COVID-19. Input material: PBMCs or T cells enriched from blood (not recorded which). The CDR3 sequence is CASSPSPTVRIRGYTF. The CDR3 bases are TGTGCCAGCAGCCCCTCCCCCACCGTCAGGATACGTGGCTACACCTTC.